Presented here are 4 T cell receptor beta chains from one specimen sequenced in a study of Ad26.COV2.S vaccination and SARS-CoV-2 variants. Clones were sequenced by immunoSEQ multiplex PCR, and TCRdb holds only the in-frame ones, with some missing. The sample holds approximately 350,000 clones, around nine tenths seen once. Treatment reported: about 20 received Ad26.COV2.S at low or high dose, single or two shots; several received placebo; per-sample allocation not given. Each sample was drawn 63 days after the first injection (of vaccine or placebo). Sequencing used peripheral blood, obtained in a trial of Ad26.COV2.S vaccine versus placebo. The receptors stem from a person aged 18-60 years who received the Ad26.COV2.S COVID-19 vaccine or a placebo.

The J gene is TRBJ2-1, the V gene TRBV5-6; 7 bases line up with TRBD1. Per germline, CDR1 SGHDT and CDR2 YYEEEE. The length of the CDR3 is 14 residues. The trim removed 3 bases at V and 8 bases at J, leaving 8 bases unmatched. CDR3 coding DNA: TGTGCCAGCAGCTCCAGGACAGGTAGGCATGAGCAGTTCTTC. This translates into CASSSRTGRHEQFF. Drawing the rest from reference TRBV5-6 and TRBJ2-1, the complete variable domain is DAGVTQSPTHLIKTRGQQVTLRCSPKSGHDTVSWYQQALGQGPQFIFQYYEEEERQRGNFPDRFSGHQFPNYSSELNVNALLLGDSALYLCASSSRTGRHEQFFGPGTRLTVL.

The chain uses TRBV7-9 and TRBJ2-7; D possibly matches TRBD1 or TRBD2 (5 bases each). The CDR3 is 15 residues long. V lost 4 bases and J 0 bases, leaving 13 bases between the germline ends. Germline V gene sequence: CDR1 SEHNR, CDR2 FQNEAQ (reference sequence). In DNA form, the CDR3 reads TGTGCCAGCAGCTCCCTCCGGGACCCCTCCTACGAGCAGTACTTC. Its protein product is CASSSLRDPSYEQYF.

The chain combines TRBV5-4 with TRBJ1-1; the D is unclear. This CDR3 comprises 15 residues. Germline assignment: CDR1 SGHNT and CDR2 YYREEE (reference sequence). Trimming shortened V by 4 bases and J by 3 bases, and 16 bases separated the two germline ends. The CDR3 region is CASSGVGFGDTEAFF. The CDR3 region has the DNA TGTGCCAGCAGCGGCGTGGGATTTGGGGACACTGAAGCTTTCTTT. Full variable domain (missing parts from reference TRBV5-4 and TRBJ1-1): ETGVTQSPTHLIKTRGQQVTLRCSSQSGHNTVSWYQQALGQGPQFIFQYYREEENGRGNFPPRFSGLQFPNYSSELNVNALELDDSALYLCASSGVGFGDTEAFFGQGTRLTVV.

CDR3 sequence (DNA): TGTGCCAGCAGTGAAGCCCCTAACAGCTATGGCTACACCTTC. Translation gives CASSEAPNSYGYTF. The rearrangement uses TRBV6-1 and TRBJ1-2; D is ambiguous. The V end was cut by 0 bases, the J end by 4 bases, with 9 bases between. The CDR3 contains 14 residues. Germline V gene sequence: CDR1 MNHNS, CDR2 SASEGT.